A selection of T cell receptor beta chains follows, all from one sample in a study of vaccination and CD4 T cells after COVID-19. Their target antigens are unknown. Via MiXCR, TCRdb re-called the PCR reads, giving one row per CDR3 protein. The sample gives some 4,600 distinct CDR3 sequences, 30% of which show up once; under 35% is in the top ten. The sample taken for sequencing was CD4+ T cells from blood, cultured in vitro. These receptors came from a human donor who had recovered from COVID-19. Each CDR3 is given with its conserved first and last residue. A D gene is named only where the DNA matches it firmly. Where a row states a size, it is once, few, many or the class of an expanded clone; other rows omit it.

j_call: TRBJ1-2
v_call: TRBV7-2
d_call: TRBD1
clone_size: NA
cdr3_nt: TGTGCCAGCAGCCCGGACAGGCAGTCCTATGGCTACACCTTC
cdr3_aa: CASSPDRQSYGYTF

j_call: TRBJ1-1
v_call: TRBV20-1
d_call: NA
clone_size: NA
cdr3_nt: TGCAGTGCTAGAGAATATTGGGGAAGGACTGAAGCTTTCTTT
cdr3_aa: CSAREYWGRTEAFF

j_call: TRBJ2-5
v_call: TRBV7-9
d_call: NA
clone_size: NA
cdr3_nt: TGTGCCAGCAGCTCCCGACGGGAACAAGAGACCCAGTACTTC
cdr3_aa: CASSSRREQETQYF

j_call: TRBJ2-3
v_call: TRBV19
d_call: NA
clone_size: NA
cdr3_nt: TGTGCCAGTAGTCTAGGTACGGGCTACACAGATACGCAGTATTTT
cdr3_aa: CASSLGTGYTDTQYF

j_call: TRBJ2-5
v_call: TRBV6-1
d_call: NA
clone_size: NA
cdr3_nt: TGTGCCAGCAACCGGGACCGGCAAGAGACCCAGTACTTC
cdr3_aa: CASNRDRQETQYF

j_call: TRBJ2-1
v_call: TRBV6-2/TRBV6-3
d_call: NA
clone_size: NA
cdr3_nt: TGTGCCAGCAGTTACCGACCAGCGGGTTCCTCCTACAATGAGCAGTTCTTC
cdr3_aa: CASSYRPAGSSYNEQFF

j_call: TRBJ2-7
v_call: TRBV7-8
d_call: NA
clone_size: few
cdr3_nt: TGTGCCAGCAGCTTAGTCGTGGGGAGTGGCGAGCAGTACTTC
cdr3_aa: CASSLVVGSGEQYF

j_call: TRBJ2-7
v_call: TRBV19
d_call: NA
clone_size: NA
cdr3_nt: TGTGCCAGTAGTATAGACGACTCACGTTTCTACGAGCAGTACTTC
cdr3_aa: CASSIDDSRFYEQYF

j_call: TRBJ1-5
v_call: TRBV12-3/TRBV12-4
d_call: NA
clone_size: NA
cdr3_nt: TGTGCCAGCAGTCGAGGTCCCTTAGGGCGCGTAAGCAATCAGCCCCAGCATTTT
cdr3_aa: CASSRGPLGRVSNQPQHF

j_call: TRBJ2-5
v_call: TRBV20-1
d_call: NA
clone_size: few
cdr3_nt: TGCAGTGCTAGAGATCCCCCACGACCCCAAGGGACCCAGTACTTC
cdr3_aa: CSARDPPRPQGTQYF

j_call: TRBJ2-3
v_call: TRBV6-1
d_call: TRBD1
clone_size: few
cdr3_nt: TGTGCCAGCAAATTAAGGGGGCGCGGAGATACGCAGTATTTT
cdr3_aa: CASKLRGRGDTQYF

j_call: TRBJ2-3
v_call: TRBV2
d_call: NA
clone_size: NA
cdr3_nt: TGTGCCAGCAGGCAACAGTTTAGTGATACGCAGTATTTT
cdr3_aa: CASRQQFSDTQYF

j_call: TRBJ2-3
v_call: TRBV20-1
d_call: NA
clone_size: medium-sized
cdr3_nt: TGCAGTGCTAGAGATGGTACAGATACGCAGTATTTT
cdr3_aa: CSARDGTDTQYF

j_call: TRBJ2-1
v_call: TRBV15
d_call: NA
clone_size: NA
cdr3_nt: TGTGCCACCAGCAGACGCAAGGGGGGGACTCCTTTCAGCAAGGAGCAGTTCTTC
cdr3_aa: CATSRRKGGTPFSKEQFF

j_call: TRBJ2-7
v_call: TRBV6-1
d_call: TRBD1
clone_size: NA
cdr3_nt: TGTGCCAGCAGTCCCGGACCGGGACAGGGCTACGAGCAGTACTTC
cdr3_aa: CASSPGPGQGYEQYF

j_call: TRBJ2-7
v_call: TRBV25-1
d_call: NA
clone_size: few
cdr3_nt: TGTGCCAGCAGTGACAGCCCCTCCTACGAGCAGTACTTC
cdr3_aa: CASSDSPSYEQYF

j_call: TRBJ1-2
v_call: TRBV7-2
d_call: NA
clone_size: NA
cdr3_nt: TGTGCCAGCAGCTCAGACGGTACTAACTATGGCTACACCTTC
cdr3_aa: CASSSDGTNYGYTF

j_call: TRBJ2-2
v_call: TRBV9
d_call: TRBD1
clone_size: NA
cdr3_nt: TGTGCCAGCAACCAGGGGACAGGGGCCCTAGGTAACGGGGAGCTGTTTTTT
cdr3_aa: CASNQGTGALGNGELFF

j_call: TRBJ1-1
v_call: TRBV6-1
d_call: NA
clone_size: few
cdr3_nt: TGTGCCAGCAGTGTCGGACACCAGAACACTGAAGCTTTCTTT
cdr3_aa: CASSVGHQNTEAFF

j_call: TRBJ1-6
v_call: TRBV6-1
d_call: NA
clone_size: NA
cdr3_nt: TGTGCCAGCAGTGAAGAGCGGGTCTATAATTCACCCCTCCACTTT
cdr3_aa: CASSEERVYNSPLHF

j_call: TRBJ1-2
v_call: TRBV18
d_call: NA
clone_size: few
cdr3_nt: TGTGCCAGCTCACGAGGAACCGGGACTCTCTCTGGCTACACCTTC
cdr3_aa: CASSRGTGTLSGYTF

j_call: TRBJ1-6
v_call: TRBV7-3
d_call: NA
clone_size: few
cdr3_nt: TGTGCCAGCAGTCGGGGCGCAGGCCAGGGTTCACCCCTCCACTTT
cdr3_aa: CASSRGAGQGSPLHF

j_call: TRBJ2-3
v_call: TRBV20-1
d_call: NA
clone_size: large
cdr3_nt: TGCAGTGCTAGGCCCCCCCGCCATCCGACAGATACGCAGTATTTT
cdr3_aa: CSARPPRHPTDTQYF

j_call: TRBJ1-1
v_call: TRBV9
d_call: NA
clone_size: NA
cdr3_nt: TGTGCCAGCAGCGTAGCGCGGGCGCGGAAGAACACTGAAGCTTTCTTT
cdr3_aa: CASSVARARKNTEAFF

j_call: TRBJ2-5
v_call: TRBV7-3
d_call: NA
clone_size: few
cdr3_nt: NA
cdr3_aa: CASSLGFLETQYF

j_call: TRBJ1-2
v_call: TRBV20-1
d_call: NA
clone_size: medium-sized
cdr3_nt: TGCAGTGCTAGAGATGGGCAGGTCCCCTCTAACTATGGCTACACCTTC
cdr3_aa: CSARDGQVPSNYGYTF

j_call: TRBJ2-1
v_call: TRBV10-3
d_call: NA
clone_size: few
cdr3_nt: TGTGCCATCAGTGATCCAGGATATTCGAATGAGCAGTTCTTC
cdr3_aa: CAISDPGYSNEQFF

j_call: TRBJ1-5
v_call: TRBV12-3/TRBV12-4
d_call: NA
clone_size: few
cdr3_nt: TGTGCCAGCAGTTTATCACCCAATGGGCCCCAGCATTTT
cdr3_aa: CASSLSPNGPQHF

j_call: TRBJ2-5
v_call: TRBV20-1
d_call: NA
clone_size: NA
cdr3_nt: TGCAGTGCTAGAGAAGATGGCAGGACCGTCGGTGCTGTGGAGACCCAGTACTTC
cdr3_aa: CSAREDGRTVGAVETQYF

j_call: TRBJ2-5
v_call: TRBV5-1
d_call: NA
clone_size: NA
cdr3_nt: TGCGCCAGCAGCCTCGAAGAGACCCAGTACTTC
cdr3_aa: CASSLEETQYF

j_call: TRBJ2-1
v_call: TRBV7-8
d_call: TRBD2
clone_size: NA
cdr3_nt: TGTGCCAGCAGCCACCTCTTGGGAGGGATCTCCTACAATGAGCAGTTCTTC
cdr3_aa: CASSHLLGGISYNEQFF

j_call: TRBJ1-6
v_call: TRBV20-1
d_call: NA
clone_size: medium-sized
cdr3_nt: TGCAGTGCTCCCCTTCTCGGACCCGCGGGGGCGAGCTCCTATAATTCACCCCTCCACTTT
cdr3_aa: CSAPLLGPAGASSYNSPLHF

j_call: TRBJ2-5
v_call: TRBV4-1
d_call: TRBD2
clone_size: few
cdr3_nt: TGCGCCAGCAGCCAGCATCGGACTAGCAGGCAAGAGACCCAGTACTTC
cdr3_aa: CASSQHRTSRQETQYF

j_call: TRBJ2-3
v_call: TRBV6-4
d_call: NA
clone_size: few
cdr3_nt: TGTGCCAGCAGTGACTCTGATGCCACAGATACGCAGTATTTT
cdr3_aa: CASSDSDATDTQYF

j_call: TRBJ1-1
v_call: TRBV5-1
d_call: NA
clone_size: NA
cdr3_nt: TGCGCCAGCAGCCAAACTACAGGAGGGGACACTGAAGCTTTCTTT
cdr3_aa: CASSQTTGGDTEAFF

j_call: TRBJ1-1
v_call: TRBV7-8
d_call: NA
clone_size: NA
cdr3_nt: TGTGCCAGCAGCTTGTCCAGGGCATACACTGAAGCTTTCTTT
cdr3_aa: CASSLSRAYTEAFF

j_call: TRBJ1-5
v_call: TRBV6-2/TRBV6-3
d_call: NA
clone_size: NA
cdr3_nt: TGTGCCAGCAGTTACCAAGGGAACACCCAACAGCATTTT
cdr3_aa: CASSYQGNTQQHF

j_call: TRBJ2-1
v_call: TRBV11-3
d_call: TRBD2
clone_size: large
cdr3_nt: TGTGCCAGCAGCTTCAGCGGGAGTTACTACAATGAGCAGTTCTTC
cdr3_aa: CASSFSGSYYNEQFF

j_call: TRBJ2-2
v_call: TRBV6-1
d_call: TRBD2
clone_size: NA
cdr3_nt: TGTGCCAGCGGGACTAGAACCACCGGGGAGCTGTTTTTT
cdr3_aa: CASGTRTTGELFF

j_call: TRBJ2-2
v_call: TRBV20-1
d_call: NA
clone_size: few
cdr3_nt: TGCAGTGTTCACCGAAACACCGGGGAGCTGTTTTTT
cdr3_aa: CSVHRNTGELFF

j_call: TRBJ1-3
v_call: TRBV20-1
d_call: NA
clone_size: few
cdr3_nt: TGCAGTGCTAGGCACGGACACTTGCCAGAAGCCTCTGGAAACACCATATATTTT
cdr3_aa: CSARHGHLPEASGNTIYF

j_call: TRBJ1-5
v_call: TRBV10-3
d_call: NA
clone_size: NA
cdr3_nt: TGTGCCATCAGTGAGGAGGGGATGCAGCCCCAGCATTTT
cdr3_aa: CAISEEGMQPQHF

j_call: TRBJ2-1
v_call: TRBV5-1
d_call: TRBD2
clone_size: NA
cdr3_nt: TGCGCCAGCAGCTTGAGGCTAGCGGGCTACAATGAGCAGTTCTTC
cdr3_aa: CASSLRLAGYNEQFF

j_call: TRBJ2-7
v_call: TRBV20-1
d_call: NA
clone_size: medium-sized
cdr3_nt: TGCAGTGCTAGATACAGGTCTCCCTACGAGCAGTACTTC
cdr3_aa: CSARYRSPYEQYF

j_call: TRBJ1-1
v_call: TRBV18
d_call: TRBD1
clone_size: NA
cdr3_nt: TGTGCCAGCTCATCGGGACAGATGAACACTGAAGCTTTCTTT
cdr3_aa: CASSSGQMNTEAFF

j_call: TRBJ1-2
v_call: TRBV6-4
d_call: NA
clone_size: few
cdr3_nt: TGTGCCAGGGCCCTAAACACCTTC
cdr3_aa: CARALNTF

j_call: TRBJ2-1
v_call: TRBV20-1
d_call: TRBD2
clone_size: few
cdr3_nt: TGCAGTGCTCTGTCCCTAGCGGTATCCTACAATGAGCAGTTCTTC
cdr3_aa: CSALSLAVSYNEQFF

j_call: TRBJ1-1
v_call: TRBV11-2
d_call: NA
clone_size: NA
cdr3_nt: TGTGCCAGCAGTCGGGACCGGGTTTTTCGCGAAGCTTTCTTT
cdr3_aa: CASSRDRVFREAFF

j_call: TRBJ2-7
v_call: TRBV20-1
d_call: NA
clone_size: NA
cdr3_nt: TGCAGTGCTAGAGATTTGAGTAGTAATTCCTACGAGCAGTACTTC
cdr3_aa: CSARDLSSNSYEQYF

j_call: TRBJ2-5
v_call: TRBV20-1
d_call: TRBD2
clone_size: NA
cdr3_nt: TGCAGTGCTGGAGGGACTAGCGGAAAACAAGAGACCCAGTACTTC
cdr3_aa: CSAGGTSGKQETQYF

j_call: TRBJ1-2
v_call: TRBV5-4
d_call: TRBD1
clone_size: NA
cdr3_nt: TGTGCCAGCAGTACTTCAGGGGGCGGTTATAGGCATGGCTACACCTTC
cdr3_aa: CASSTSGGGYRHGYTF

j_call: TRBJ2-3
v_call: TRBV11-2
d_call: NA
clone_size: few
cdr3_nt: TGTGCCAGCAGCTTAGTCCCTGCGCAAAACACAGATACGCAGTATTTT
cdr3_aa: CASSLVPAQNTDTQYF

j_call: TRBJ1-2
v_call: TRBV30
d_call: TRBD1
clone_size: NA
cdr3_nt: TGTGCCCGAAATAGGGACAGGGGGTTTGGCTACACCTTC
cdr3_aa: CARNRDRGFGYTF

j_call: TRBJ2-1
v_call: TRBV10-3
d_call: TRBD2
clone_size: NA
cdr3_nt: TGTGCCATCAGTAACACATTAACTAGCGGGAGACCGGATGAGCAGTTCTTC
cdr3_aa: CAISNTLTSGRPDEQFF

j_call: TRBJ1-1
v_call: TRBV6-5
d_call: TRBD1
clone_size: few
cdr3_nt: TGTGCCAGCAGTTACGAGGGGACGCACAGGGGAGCTTTCTTT
cdr3_aa: CASSYEGTHRGAFF

j_call: TRBJ2-7
v_call: TRBV30
d_call: NA
clone_size: NA
cdr3_nt: TGTGCCTGGAGTCGGGCAGGAGGGGTCTACGAGCAGTACTTC
cdr3_aa: CAWSRAGGVYEQYF

j_call: TRBJ2-2
v_call: TRBV20-1
d_call: TRBD1
clone_size: NA
cdr3_nt: TGCAGTGCTACTGACAGGGGGCGGACCGGGGAGCTGTTTTTT
cdr3_aa: CSATDRGRTGELFF